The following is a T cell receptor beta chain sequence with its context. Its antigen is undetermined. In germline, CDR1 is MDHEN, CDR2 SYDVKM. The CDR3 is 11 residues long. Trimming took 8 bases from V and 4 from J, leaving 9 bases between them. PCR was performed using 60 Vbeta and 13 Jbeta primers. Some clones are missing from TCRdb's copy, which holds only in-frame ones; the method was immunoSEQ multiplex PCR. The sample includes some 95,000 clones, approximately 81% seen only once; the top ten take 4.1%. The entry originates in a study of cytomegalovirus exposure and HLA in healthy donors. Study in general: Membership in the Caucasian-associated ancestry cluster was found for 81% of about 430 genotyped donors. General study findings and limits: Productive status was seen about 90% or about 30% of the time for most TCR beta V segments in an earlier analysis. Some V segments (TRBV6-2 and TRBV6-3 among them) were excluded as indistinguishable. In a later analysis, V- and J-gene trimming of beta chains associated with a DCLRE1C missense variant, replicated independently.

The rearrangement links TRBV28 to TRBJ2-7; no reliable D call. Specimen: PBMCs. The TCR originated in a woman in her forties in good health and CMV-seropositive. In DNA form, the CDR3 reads TGTGCCAGCGGCCCCCTTTACGAGCAGTACTTC. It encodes CASGPLYEQYF. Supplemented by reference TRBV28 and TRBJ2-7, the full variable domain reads DVKVTQSSRYLVKRTGEKVFLECVQDMDHENMFWYRQDPGLGLRLIYFSYDVKMKEKGDIPEGYSVSREKKERFSLILESASTNQTSMYLCASGPLYEQYFGPGTRLTVT.